Below, one T cell receptor beta chain is given with its context. The antigen remains undetermined. The sample is drawn from a study of neoadjuvant anti-PD-1 for oral cavity cancer. The overall study: Before surgery, most patients got three to four biweekly 3 mg/kg nivolumab doses. Non-progressing patients received a fourth nivolumab dose near day 43, then surgery on days 50-56.

General study findings and limits: Higher pretreatment Treg/Th17 ratios tracked higher pretreatment blood clonality.

Germline loops: CDR1 PRHDT, CDR2 FYEKMQ (reference sequence). The ends were cut back, 6 bases at V and 7 bases at J, with 16 bases in the middle. This CDR3 has 14 amino acids. No culture or expansion preceded analysis of these blood cells. Some clones are missing from TCRdb's copy, which holds only in-frame ones; the method was immunoSEQ multiplex PCR. The table records over 14,000 clones, around 70% of them present only once. The V gene is TRBV13, the J gene TRBJ2-1, with D perhaps TRBD2 (7 bases). This TCR was sampled from a person aged 35-79 years with oral cavity squamous cell carcinoma. Sequencing used PBMCs, obtained before nivolumab (anti-PD-1) treatment. CDR3 in DNA: TGTGCCAGCAGGAAGATCGGGGGGCGGAATGAGCAGTTCTTC. It encodes CASRKIGGRNEQFF.